The table lists the clone carrying this T cell receptor beta chain with a few counts. Its cognate antigen is unknown. This sample was included in a study of beta chain features in type 1 diabetes. Reverse transcribing all isolated RNA meant expressed TCRB transcripts were sequenced. About 3.4 million reads per sample on average were obtained from naive, central memory and regulatory T cell samples. Produced via immunoSEQ multiplex PCR; TCRdb's table is partial and in-frame only. Altogether more than 100,000 clones are present, about 15% being singletons, with the ten largest covering 2% to 2.5%. Study-wide findings and caveats: At VDJ recombination sites, type 1 diabetes patients had fewer insertions and more deleted nucleotides. The study left unresolved whether HLA type influences TCRB rearrangement. Type 1 diabetes patients had TCRB CDR3s that were shorter (moderately but significantly so) in all four CD4+ subsets.

The CDR3 contains 15 residues. The V gene's germline CDR1 is KGHSH and CDR2 LQKENI. Trimming left V 0 bases short and J 5 bases short, with 10 bases between. Each sorted population was over 95% pure. Material for sequencing was central memory CD4+ T cells from blood. The TCR originated in a man younger than 40 with type 1 diabetes. The gene calls are TRBV18 and TRBJ1-4; D not resolved. As DNA, the CDR3 is TGTGCCAGCTCACCACCGGGAAGGATGAATGAAAAACTGTTTTTT. It yields the protein CASSPPGRMNEKLFF.